The 22 T cell receptor beta chains listed next were all sequenced from one sample in a study of sequential checkpoint blockade in melanoma. Generated by immunoSEQ multiplex PCR, the TCRdb table keeps only in-frame clones and is missing some. The table has a few hundred clones, more than 9.5% seen once. Stated treatment: randomized to nivolumab then ipilimumab (arm A) or the reverse (arm B). This sample comprised tumor tissue (inferred from file names), obtained from a patient given nivolumab and ipilimumab in sequence. These receptors were obtained from a human donor with melanoma.

In this sample, this clone is large (0.1 to 1%). This chain links TRBV11-3 with TRBJ2-2; 10 nucleotides agree with TRBD2. V trimming: 5 bases; J trimming: 6 bases; junction bases outside the gene matches: 3. The CDR3 is 14 residues long. CDR1 SGHNT and CDR2 YENEEA come from the germline V gene. The CDR3 bases are TGTGCCAGCAGCCTTCTAGCGGGGGCCGGGGAGCTGTTTTTT. Its protein is CASSLLAGAGELFF.

By sample fraction, this clone is medium-sized. This sequence joins TRBV11-3 and TRBJ2-3; D remains ambiguous. The CDR3 contains 17 residues. V lost 2 bases and J 3 bases, leaving 18 bases between the germline ends. Germline loops: CDR1 SGHNT, CDR2 YENEEA. CDR3 residues: CASSLNIGGLETDTQYF. The CDR3 DNA reads as TGTGCCAGCAGCTTAAATATTGGTGGGCTAGAAACAGATACGCAGTATTTT.

In its sample, this clone is medium-sized. The rearrangement uses TRBV9 and TRBJ2-7; D is unclear. Trimming removed 4 bases at V and 2 bases at J, with 13 bases between. CDR3 size: 14 residues. Germline CDR1 is SGDLS and CDR2 is YYNGEE. The CDR3 loop reads CASSLRMYPYEQYF. For the CDR3, the DNA is TGTGCCAGCAGCCTCCGGATGTACCCCTACGAGCAGTACTTC.

The chain employs TRBV28 and TRBJ1-5, with 8 bases aligning to TRBD1. The trim removed 6 bases at V and 6 bases at J, leaving 7 bases unmatched. Germline CDR1 reads MDHEN; CDR2 reads SYDVKM. The CDR3 contains 14 residues. This chain's CDR3 is CASRTQGVGQPQHF. In nucleotides, the CDR3 is TGTGCCAGCAGGACACAGGGGGTGGGTCAGCCCCAGCATTTT.

By frequency in the sample, this clone is large. The chain couples TRBV11-3 to TRBJ2-3; possible D gene TRBD1, 8 bases. V was pared by 6 bases and J by 8 bases, with 24 bases between. Germline V gene sequence: CDR1 SGHNT, CDR2 YENEEA. This CDR3 spans 16 amino acids. The DNA of the CDR3 is TGTGCCAGCAGTCAGAACAGGGGGGGTAGGGACGGTACGCAGTATTTT. This translates into CASSQNRGGRDGTQYF.

By share, this clone counts as medium-sized (0.01 to 0.1%). The chain employs TRBV9 and TRBJ2-7, with 10 nucleotides matching TRBD1. The junction had 6 bases not matched to a gene; V was cut back by 5 bases and J by 7 bases. CDR3 size: 13 residues. Germline CDR1 reads SGDLS; CDR2 reads YYNGEE. CDR3 region: CASSPGQGLEQYF. The CDR3 region has the DNA TGTGCCAGCAGTCCGGGACAGGGGCTAGAGCAGTACTTC.

This sequence joins TRBV5-1 and TRBJ1-1; the D gene is possibly TRBD1 (6 bases). There are 14 residues in the CDR3. Germline V gives CDR1 SGHRS, CDR2 YFSETQ. Trimming removed 1 base at V and 0 bases at J, with 7 bases between. The CDR3 protein is CASSLTGLNTEAFF. Written as DNA, the CDR3 is TGCGCCAGCAGCTTGACAGGGCTGAACACTGAAGCTTTCTTT.

In this sample, this clone is large. The V call is TRBV4-1, the J call TRBJ2-5; weak D call: TRBD2 (7 bases). V lost 1 base and J 6 bases, leaving 15 bases between the germline ends. Germline CDR1 and CDR2: MGHRA and YSYEKL. CDR3 length: 15 amino acids. CDR3 nucleotide sequence: TGCGCCAGCAGCCAAGTGGCGGGGGCCATGCAGACCCAGTACTTC. Protein sequence: CASSQVAGAMQTQYF.

Only a few counts were recorded for this clone. V usage is TRBV9 and J usage is TRBJ2-1; 9 bases map to TRBD2. The V and J ends lost 0 bases and 10 bases, in that order; junction bases with no gene match: 5. Germline CDR1 reads SGDLS; CDR2 reads YYNGEE. The CDR3 totals 14 residues. CDR3 nucleotides: TGTGCCAGCAGCGTAGGCGGGGGGGCTCGGGAGCAGTTCTTC. Translation gives CASSVGGGAREQFF.

By proportion, this clone is medium-sized. This sequence joins TRBV4-1 and TRBJ1-3; D is uncertain. V lost 1 base, J lost 0 bases, and 4 bases lay in between. This CDR3 is built from 14 residues. Germline CDR1 is MGHRA and CDR2 is YSYEKL. As DNA, the CDR3 is TGCGCCAGCAGCCAAGGTGCCTCTGGAAACACCATATATTTT. Translation: CASSQGASGNTIYF.

By share, this clone ranks as large (0.1 to 1%). The chain links TRBV6-1 to TRBJ1-4, with 7 bases fitting TRBD1. This CDR3 has 19 residues. Germline values: CDR1 MNHNS, CDR2 SASEGT. The V gene end was trimmed by 0 bases and the J gene end by 3 bases; junction bases not matched to a gene: 13. The DNA for the CDR3 is TGTGCCAGCAGTGAAGCGGTGGAGGGGGCGCGGCTACCTAATGAAAAACTGTTTTTT. Its protein product is CASSEAVEGARLPNEKLFF.

In its sample, this clone was seen a few times. The CDR3 DNA reads as TGTGCCAGCAGCCTGGACAGGGTAACGCAGTATTTT. Its translation is CASSLDRVTQYF. This rearrangement joins TRBV9 to TRBJ2-3, with 8 bases lining up with TRBD1. V dropped 4 bases and J dropped 9; count of bases not matched to a gene: 4. This CDR3 has 12 residues. Germline CDR1 is SGDLS and CDR2 is YYNGEE.

This clone is classed as medium-sized. V is TRBV11-3 and J is TRBJ1-6, with unresolved D. Trimming took off 2 bases at V and 4 bases at J, with 6 bases between the two ends. This CDR3 region has 14 residues. Per the germline V gene, CDR1 is SGHNT and CDR2 is YENEEA. The CDR3 loop is CASSLKGYNSPLHF. The CDR3 DNA follows: TGTGCCAGCAGCTTAAAAGGGTATAATTCACCCCTCCACTTT. The full variable domain, with the rest looked up from reference TRBV11-3 and TRBJ1-6, is EAGVVQSPRYKIIEKKQPVAFWCNPISGHNTLYWYLQNLGQGPELLIRYENEEAVDDSQLPKDRFSAERLKGVDSTLKIQPAELGDSAVYLCASSLKGYNSPLHFGNGTRLTVT.

The chain has TRBV15 and TRBJ2-2; possibly TRBD2 for D (6 bases). The germline gives CDR1 LNHNV, CDR2 YYDKDF (reference sequence). Trimming removed 5 bases at V and 7 bases at J, with 20 bases between. The CDR3 consists of 16 residues. The DNA of the CDR3 is TGTGCCACCAGCCCAACTAGCCCCGGACTCGTCGGGGAGCTGTTTTTT. Translated, it gives CATSPTSPGLVGELFF.

In this sample, this clone is medium-sized. The rearrangement links TRBV11-3 to TRBJ2-7; no clear D. The CDR3 runs to 14 residues. Trimming removed 3 bases at V and 2 bases at J, with 11 bases between. Germline lookup yields CDR1 SGHNT and CDR2 YENEEA. In DNA form, the CDR3 reads TGTGCCAGCAGCTTGGTGGGGAAAGCCTACGAGCAGTACTTC. Amino acid sequence: CASSLVGKAYEQYF.

The gene calls are TRBV6-8 and TRBJ2-5; possibly TRBD2 for D (7 bases). CDR1 is MNHGY, CDR2 SAAAGT, per germline. The CDR3 covers 16 residues. Trimming shortened V by 0 bases and J by 5 bases, and 16 bases separated the two germline ends. CDR3 nucleotides: TGTGCCAGCAGTTACTCGTCGACAGAGGGGGGGGAGACCCAGTACTTC. It specifies CASSYSSTEGGETQYF.

This clone qualifies as medium-sized (0.01 to 0.1%). This rearrangement joins TRBV11-3 to TRBJ1-2; possibly TRBD1 for D (6 bases). Trimming removed 5 bases at V and 6 bases at J, with 16 bases between. Germline-derived CDR1 and CDR2 are SGHNT and YENEEA. The CDR3 has 14 amino acids. CDR3 amino acids: CASSPTGLGDGYTF. The DNA for the CDR3 is TGTGCCAGCAGCCCGACAGGCTTGGGGGATGGCTACACCTTC.

This clone was seen only a few times. The rearrangement uses TRBV19 and TRBJ1-3, with unresolved D. Trimming removed 5 bases from V and 2 bases from J, with 7 bases in between. CDR1 and CDR2 (germline): LNHDA, SQIVND (reference sequence). The CDR3 consists of 13 residues. The CDR3 DNA reads as TGTGCCAGTAGTGAGCGACCTGGAAACACCATATATTTT. This codes for CASSERPGNTIYF.

Judged by abundance, this clone is hyperexpanded. This sequence joins TRBV11-3 and TRBJ2-6; possible D gene TRBD2, 6 bases. CDR3 length: 17 residues. Deletions cut 1 base from V and 4 bases from J, with 14 bases between. Germline values: CDR1 SGHNT, CDR2 YENEEA. CDR3 in amino acids: CASSLGYGGSGANVLTF. CDR3 in DNA: TGTGCCAGCAGCTTAGGGTACGGGGGTTCAGGGGCCAACGTCCTGACTTTC.

This clone was seen a handful of times. V usage is TRBV5-1 and J usage is TRBJ2-1; possibly TRBD1 for D (7 bases). Trimming left V 6 bases short and J 5 bases short, with 15 bases between. The CDR3 extends over 14 amino acids. Germline loops: CDR1 SGHRS, CDR2 YFSETQ. DNA for the CDR3: TGCGCCAGCACAGGAGGGGGCCCAGACAATGAGCAGTTCTTC. Encoded protein: CASTGGGPDNEQFF.

This clone is deemed medium-sized. The rearrangement links TRBV11-3 to TRBJ2-5; tentative D call: TRBD2 (5 bases). V was shortened by 5 bases and J by 1 base, with 14 bases between the two germline ends. This CDR3 has 15 residues. Germline CDR1 is SGHNT and CDR2 is YENEEA. The CDR3 here is CASSPWTDSQETQYF. Written as DNA, the CDR3 is TGTGCCAGCAGCCCCTGGACTGACTCCCAAGAGACCCAGTACTTC.

This chain joins TRBV18 and TRBJ1-1; 7 bases match TRBD1. There are 14 residues in the CDR3. Germline V gives CDR1 KGHSH, CDR2 LQKENI. The V and J ends lost 5 bases and 5 bases, in that order; junction bases with no gene match: 8. The CDR3 region is CASSDQGGRTEAFF. The CDR3, as DNA: TGTGCCAGCTCAGATCAGGGGGGGCGGACTGAAGCTTTCTTT.